This T cell receptor (beta chain) appears in the sequencing data of a study of T cells after yellow fever vaccination. In this sample, this clonotype turned up a few times. What it recognizes is unknown. Germline lookup yields CDR1 SGHKS and CDR2 YYEKEE (reference sequence). This CDR3 spans 14 amino acids. J gave up 2 bases and V 0 bases, and 2 bases lay outside the gene matches. Using its own MiXCR run on the 5' RACE reads, TCRdb lists one record per CDR3 protein. The table lists a few hundred thousand distinct CDR3 sequences, approximately 5.2% of them singletons. Study-level findings and limits: Subsequent booster samples again held most clones from primary vaccination (roughly 96% CD4, just under 90% CD8).

The input for sequencing was CD4+ T cells sorted from PBMCs, taken on the day of the yellow fever booster vaccination. The rearrangement links TRBV5-5 to TRBJ2-7; 7 nucleotides line up with TRBD2. This receptor was identified in a man between 18 and 29 years old who received the YFV17D yellow fever vaccine. DNA for the CDR3: TGTGCCAGCAGCTTGGAGGGGAGGGCCTACGAGCAGTACGTC. Amino acid sequence: CASSLEGRAYEQYV.